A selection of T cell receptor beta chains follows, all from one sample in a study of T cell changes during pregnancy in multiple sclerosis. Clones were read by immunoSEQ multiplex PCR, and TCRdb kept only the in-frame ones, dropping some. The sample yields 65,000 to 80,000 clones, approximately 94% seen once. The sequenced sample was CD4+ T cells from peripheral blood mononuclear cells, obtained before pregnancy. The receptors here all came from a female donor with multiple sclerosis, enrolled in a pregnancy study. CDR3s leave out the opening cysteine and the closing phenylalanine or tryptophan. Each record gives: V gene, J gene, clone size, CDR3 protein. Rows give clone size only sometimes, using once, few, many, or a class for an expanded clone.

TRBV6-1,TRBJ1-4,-,ASRNTGGSEKLF
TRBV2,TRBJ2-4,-,ASSPRENIQY
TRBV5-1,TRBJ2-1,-,ASSLGQNYNEQF
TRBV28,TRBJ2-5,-,ASTIGRGQGETQY
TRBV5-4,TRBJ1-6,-,ASSWTGRDNSPLH
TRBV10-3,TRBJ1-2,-,AISEDRERGNYGYT
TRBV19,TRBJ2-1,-,ASSLRDSYNEQF
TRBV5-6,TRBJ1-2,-,ASFRTGGNYGYT
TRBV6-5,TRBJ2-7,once,ASRTDRDGEQY
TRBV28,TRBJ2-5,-,AHPKAELKRETQY
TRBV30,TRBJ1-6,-,AWGLGGGNSPLH
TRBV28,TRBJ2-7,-,ASTHYGPGQGINEQY
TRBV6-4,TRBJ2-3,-,ASSALRGGGTDTQY
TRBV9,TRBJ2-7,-,ASRTGDYEQY
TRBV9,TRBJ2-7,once,ASSVGLDSSYEQY
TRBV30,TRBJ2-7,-,AWRQGGSYEQY
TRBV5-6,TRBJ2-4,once,ASTRWGGLAKNIQY
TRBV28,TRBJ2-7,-,ASSERIATYEQY
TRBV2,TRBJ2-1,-,ASSFSGGASGEQF
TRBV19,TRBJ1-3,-,ASSSRDSSGNTIY
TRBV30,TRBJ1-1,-,AWSVGVNTEAF
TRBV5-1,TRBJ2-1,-,ASSSLGAGGFEQF
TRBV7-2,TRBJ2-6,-,ASSLARTSLVRSGANVLT
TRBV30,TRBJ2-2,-,AWSPTGLAGELF